These T cell receptor beta chains were read from a single sample in a study of beta chain features in type 1 diabetes. TCRdb's copy holds only in-frame clones and misses some; the assay was immunoSEQ multiplex PCR. The table includes a few hundred thousand clones, around 9.6% detected once. What was sequenced was central memory CD4+ T cells from blood. These receptors all stem from a man aged 30 to 39 with type 1 diabetes. Each CDR3 is given with its conserved first and last residue. D genes are given only for firm matches. Rows give clone size only sometimes, using once, few, many, or a class for an expanded clone.

j_gene,v_gene,d_gene,abundance,len,CDR3nt,CDR3aa
TRBJ1-2,TRBV6-1,.,.,15,TGTGCCAGCAGTGAAGGAGGCAGCTTCTTCTATGGCTACACCTTC,CASSEGGSFFYGYTF
TRBJ2-6,TRBV7-3,.,many,18,TGTGCCAGCAGCTTAAGGGTGGGCCCTAACTCTGGGGCCAACGTCCTGACTTTC,CASSLRVGPNSGANVLTF
TRBJ2-7,TRBV19,.,.,15,TGTGCCAGTAGAGTTAGGACAGACGTTACCTACGAGCAGTACTTC,CASRVRTDVTYEQYF
TRBJ1-1,TRBV2,.,.,13,TGTGCCAGCAGTGACGAGAGACGGACTGAAGCTTTCTTT,CASSDERRTEAFF
TRBJ1-4,TRBV6-1,.,few,14,TGTGCCAGCAGTGAGACAGGACCTAATGAAAAACTGTTTTTT,CASSETGPNEKLFF
TRBJ2-3,TRBV7-7,.,few,13,TGTGCTAGCAGCTTAGGAGGAAGGGATACGCAGTATTTT,CASSLGGRDTQYF
TRBJ2-2,TRBV5-6,.,few,13,TGTGCCAGCAGCTTCGGGGGCACGTGGGAGCTGTTTTTT,CASSFGGTWELFF
TRBJ2-7,TRBV5-4,.,.,15,TGTGCCAGCAGCTTGCTCGGACGAGGGGGCTACGAGCAGTACTTC,CASSLLGRGGYEQYF
TRBJ2-7,TRBV5-4,.,few,14,TGTGCCAGCAGGCCCCTAGCGTACCAGTACGAGCAGTACTTC,CASRPLAYQYEQYF
TRBJ2-7,TRBV7-2,.,.,14,TGTGCCAGCAGCTTAGACAGAACGGCCTACGAGCAGTACTTC,CASSLDRTAYEQYF
TRBJ2-2,TRBV5-6,TRBD1,few,16,TGTGCCAGCAGCCTTGGACAGGGGAGAAGCACCGGGGAGCTGTTTTTT,CASSLGQGRSTGELFF
TRBJ2-1,TRBV30,.,few,14,TGTGCCTGGATCTCAGGGGTTTCCTACAATGAGCAGTTCTTC,CAWISGVSYNEQFF
TRBJ1-6,TRBV4-2,.,.,17,TGTGCCAGCAGCCAACAGAAGGGCGGGGGAAATAATTCACCCCTCCACTTT,CASSQQKGGGNNSPLHF
TRBJ1-1,TRBV28,.,few,13,TGTGCCAGCAGCCCTGGAGGGTGGGCTGAAGCTTTCTTT,CASSPGGWAEAFF
TRBJ1-5,TRBV6-6,.,few,13,TGTGCCAGCAGTGTGGTCGACAATCAGCCCCAGCATTTT,CASSVVDNQPQHF
TRBJ2-4,TRBV7-9,TRBD2,.,19,TGTGCCAGCAGCTTATCATACGCGGGGACTACGAGTCGGGAAAACATTCAGTACTTC,CASSLSYAGTTSRENIQYF
TRBJ2-3,TRBV5-1,.,.,15,TGCGCCAGCAGCTGGGAGAGTAGAGGGTCAGATACGCAGTATTTT,CASSWESRGSDTQYF
TRBJ2-1,TRBV29-1,.,.,13,TGCAGCGTTTTCGGGGAATTCGAGAATGAGCAGTTCTTC,CSVFGEFENEQFF
TRBJ2-7,TRBV19,.,.,14,TGTGCCAGTAGTCTCACAGTACTCTCCTACGAGCAGTACTTC,CASSLTVLSYEQYF
TRBJ2-2,TRBV27,.,.,13,TGTGCCAGCATAAGACAGGTCACCGGGGAGCTGTTTTTT,CASIRQVTGELFF
TRBJ2-7,TRBV9,.,few,15,TGTGCCAGCAGCGGGGGCCGGGACTCCTCCTACGAGCAGTACTTC,CASSGGRDSSYEQYF
TRBJ2-2,TRBV18,.,few,15,TGTGCCAGCTCACCACCTGGGCATCGCACCGGGGAGCTGTTTTTT,CASSPPGHRTGELFF
TRBJ2-1,TRBV7-2,.,.,13,TGTGCCAGCAGCTTAACAGGGCACAATGAGCAGTTCTTC,CASSLTGHNEQFF
TRBJ2-5,TRBV19,TRBD2,few,15,TGTGCCAGCGGCCGGACTAGCGGGAGGGGAGAGACCCAGTACTTC,CASGRTSGRGETQYF
TRBJ1-5,TRBV28,.,few,15,TGTGCCAGCAGTTTATGGGACGGAACGGGGCAGCCCCAGCATTTT,CASSLWDGTGQPQHF
TRBJ2-7,TRBV19,.,.,14,TGTGCCAGTAGTATAGGACAGGCCGCCTACGAGCAGTACTTC,CASSIGQAAYEQYF
TRBJ1-5,TRBV10-1,.,.,13,TGCGCCAGCAGCCTGACAGGCAATCAGCCCCAGCATTTT,CASSLTGNQPQHF
TRBJ1-5,TRBV5-5,.,few,14,TGTGCCAGCAGCTTGCAGGGCGGCAATCAGCCCCAGCATTTT,CASSLQGGNQPQHF
TRBJ2-7,TRBV4-1,.,.,17,TGCGCCAGCAGCCAAGGCACGACCTACTACTACTCCTACGAGCAGTACTTC,CASSQGTTYYYSYEQYF
TRBJ2-7,TRBV4-2,.,.,15,TGTGCCAGCAGCCCCTTCACCGGGACCTCCTACGAGCAGTACTTC,CASSPFTGTSYEQYF
TRBJ1-1,TRBV6-4,.,many,15,TGTGCCAGCAGTGAACAGGGAAACGTGAACACTGAAGCTTTCTTT,CASSEQGNVNTEAFF
TRBJ1-5,TRBV5-1,TRBD1,few,15,TGCGCCAGCAGCAACGGACAGGGGGAGGATCAGCCCCAGCATTTT,CASSNGQGEDQPQHF
TRBJ1-5,TRBV5-8,TRBD1,.,16,TGTGCCAGCAGTTCCAAGGGGGCGCGAAGCAATCAGCCCCAGCATTTT,CASSSKGARSNQPQHF
TRBJ1-1,TRBV4-1,TRBD1,few,16,TGCGCCAGCAGCCAAGATTCGACAGGGGGCGACACTGAAGCTTTCTTT,CASSQDSTGGDTEAFF
TRBJ2-3,TRBV7-2,.,few,14,TGTGCCAGCAGCTTTGGTACCGTGGCAGATACGCAGTATTTT,CASSFGTVADTQYF
TRBJ1-3,TRBV4-3,.,many,16,TGCGCCAGCAGCCAAGAAAGACTCTCTTCTGGAAACACCATATATTTT,CASSQERLSSGNTIYF